The clone carrying this T cell receptor (beta chain) was detected a few times. These data come from a study of T-cell memory formation after mild COVID-19. Overall study context: Most TCR clusters belonged to a single donor.

CDR3 length equals 14 residues. V lost 2 bases to trimming and J lost 7 bases, with 11 bases between them. Via MiXCR, TCRdb re-called the 5' RACE reads, giving one row per CDR3 protein. The table lists a few hundred thousand distinct CDR3 sequences, about 20% of them singletons. The specimen was PBMCs or a T cell subset sorted from them (not recorded which). The V and J genes are TRBV12-3 or TRBV12-4 and TRBJ1-4, with D perhaps TRBD1 (5 bases). The clonotype was recovered from an adult woman who had mild COVID-19 (a few samples of this study predate the infection). Cell type and time point are not known. CDR3 residues: CASSLQGLGEKLFF. The CDR3 bases are TGTGCCAGCAGTTTACAGGGATTGGGTGAAAAACTGTTTTTT.